These T cell receptor beta chains were read from a single sample in a study of patients and donors after allogeneic stem cell transplantation. One entry per CDR3 protein results from TCRdb running MiXCR on the RT-PCR reads. The profile shows roughly 230,000 distinct CDR3 sequences, approximately 14% of them singletons. Material: blood, either unsorted or a sorted T cell fraction (not recorded which). The receptors come from a human donor who was either an allogeneic HSCT recipient or a stem cell or donor lymphocyte infusion donor (not recorded which). It is not recorded whose cells these are; they may come from a transplant donor. Each CDR3 is given with its conserved first and last residue. D genes are given only for firm matches. Size is omitted from some rows. Given values are once, few, many or a class for expanded clones.

V gene	J gene	clone size	D gene	CDR3 DNA	CDR3 protein
TRBV7-9	TRBJ2-5	.	TRBD2	TGTGCCAGCAGGACTAGCGGGGACCAAGAGACCCAGTACTTC	CASRTSGDQETQYF
TRBV12-3/TRBV12-4	TRBJ1-1	.	.	TGTGCCAGCAGTTTCGGGGGGAACGGTGAAGCTTTCTTT	CASSFGGNGEAFF
TRBV7-9	TRBJ2-5	.	.	TGTGCCAGCAGCCTCCTCAAAGGGTCGATACAAGAGACCCAGTACTTC	CASSLLKGSIQETQYF
TRBV7-2	TRBJ1-1	many	.	TGTGCCAGCGGAAGAATGAGTTCACGAGCTTTCTTT	CASGRMSSRAFF
TRBV29-1	TRBJ1-4	many	TRBD1	TGCAGCGTTGAGTTGACAGGGGTTGAAAAACTGTTTTTT	CSVELTGVEKLFF
TRBV6-1	TRBJ1-1	.	.	TGTGCCAGCAGCCATCGCACATCAGGGGTGAACACTGAAGCTTTCTTT	CASSHRTSGVNTEAFF
TRBV6-1	TRBJ2-1	.	TRBD2	TGTGCCAGCAGTGGGGGGGGGAATCTCAACAATGAGCAGTTCTTC	CASSGGGNLNNEQFF
TRBV10-3	TRBJ2-3	few	.	TGTGCCATCAGTGAGGTGGGTGATACGCAGTATTTT	CAISEVGDTQYF
TRBV4-1	TRBJ2-4	.	.	TGCGCCAGCAGCCAAGACCCCGTCCGGAGAGGGCAAATAGCCAAAAACATTCAGTACTTC	CASSQDPVRRGQIAKNIQYF
TRBV5-1	TRBJ2-1	many	.	TGCGCCAGCAGCTTTGTGACGGGCCGGGTCGAGCAGTTCTTC	CASSFVTGRVEQFF
TRBV11-1	TRBJ2-7	few	TRBD1	TGTGCCAGCAGCTTAGAGGGGGCCGCTAGACAGCACGAGCAGTACTTC	CASSLEGAARQHEQYF
TRBV21-1	TRBJ1-1	.	.	TGTGCCAGCAGCAACTGCGGGGCCTCGAGGGGTGAAGCTTTCTTT	CASSNCGASRGEAFF
TRBV5-1	TRBJ2-7	.	TRBD1	TGCGCCAGCTGTAGGACAGGGGGCTACAAGCAGTACTTC	CASCRTGGYKQYF
TRBV5-1	TRBJ2-2	many	.	TGCGCCAGCAGCTTGGCGATTGCCGGGGAGCTGTTTTTT	CASSLAIAGELFF
TRBV15	TRBJ2-1	.	.	TGTGCCACCAGCAGAGATCCGGGGGTCAATGAGCAGTTCTTC	CATSRDPGVNEQFF
TRBV20-1	TRBJ2-3	many	TRBD2	TGCAGTGCCGCCATGGGACTAGCGGGAGGGAGTGGCAGCACAGATACGCAGTATTTT	CSAAMGLAGGSGSTDTQYF
TRBV5-1	TRBJ2-1	.	.	TGCGCCAGCAGCTTTCAGGGATACAATGAGCAGTTCTTC	CASSFQGYNEQFF
TRBV27	TRBJ1-5	.	.	TGTGCCAGCAGTTTAAGGCGCCAAAAGCGATCCCCGCAGCCCCAGCATTTT	CASSLRRQKRSPQPQHF
TRBV12-3/TRBV12-4	TRBJ1-1	few	.	TGTGCCAGCAGTCCGCAGGGACGTGGCACTGAAGCTTTCTTT	CASSPQGRGTEAFF
TRBV27	TRBJ1-3	many	.	TGTGCCAGCAGTTTATCGTCCGGATCTCAGGGAAACACCATATATTTT	CASSLSSGSQGNTIYF
TRBV5-1	TRBJ2-7	many	TRBD1	TGCGCCAGCAGCCAAAGGACAGGGACCTACGAGCAGTACTTC	CASSQRTGTYEQYF
TRBV20-1	TRBJ2-7	many	TRBD2	TGCAGTGCTCCGATCCCACAAATTAGCGGGGCCGCCTACGAGCAGTACTTC	CSAPIPQISGAAYEQYF
TRBV4-3	TRBJ1-3	once	.	TGCGCCAGCAGCCAAGTCACACTCAGGTCCTCTGGAAACACCATATATTTT	CASSQVTLRSSGNTIYF
TRBV29-1	TRBJ1-2	many	.	TGCAGCGTTGTTTTAACAGCGGACAGCGGCTACACCTTC	CSVVLTADSGYTF
TRBV7-8	TRBJ2-7	.	TRBD2	TGTGCCAGCAGCTCCGGGACTAGCGGGAACCCCTACGAGCAGTACTTC	CASSSGTSGNPYEQYF
TRBV5-1	TRBJ2-1	few	TRBD2	TGCGCCAGCAGCGCTCGGGAGGTCTCCTACAATGAGCAGTTCTTC	CASSAREVSYNEQFF
TRBV4-2	TRBJ2-7	.	.	TGTGCCAGCAGCCAAGGACTTGGTGGGGGAGTGGACATCCCCTACGAGCAGTACTTC	CASSQGLGGGVDIPYEQYF
TRBV20-1	TRBJ2-7	.	.	TGCAGTGCTAGGGCACCCAACAAAAACTACGAGCAGTACTTC	CSARAPNKNYEQYF
TRBV24-1	TRBJ2-2	few	.	TGTGCCACCAGGTCGGCGGGCACCGGGGAGCTGTTTTTT	CATRSAGTGELFF
TRBV20-1	TRBJ1-2	many	TRBD1	TGCAGTGCTAGTCTCACAGGGGGCCTTTTCTATGGCTACACCTTC	CSASLTGGLFYGYTF
TRBV3-1	TRBJ2-2	.	TRBD2	TGTGCCAGCAGCCCCCGACTAGCGGGCGTCGCGAACACCGGGGAGCTGTTTTTT	CASSPRLAGVANTGELFF
TRBV9	TRBJ2-5	many	.	TGTGCCAGCAGCAGGGAGTGGGAGACCCAGTACTTC	CASSREWETQYF
TRBV3-1	TRBJ2-5	.	TRBD2	TGTGCCAGCAGCCAGGGGAGGGACGGGACCCAGTACTTC	CASSQGRDGTQYF
TRBV9	TRBJ2-7	few	.	TGTGCCAGCAGTGATGGCGTCTACGAGCAGTACTTC	CASSDGVYEQYF
TRBV10-3	TRBJ1-2	few	.	TGTGCCATCAGTGAGGGTTTCAGGGTAAACTATGGCTACACCTTC	CAISEGFRVNYGYTF
TRBV7-2	TRBJ2-2	.	.	TGTGCCAGCAGCCTCCAGGGGGGGCCGGCAAGGGAGCTGTTTTTT	CASSLQGGPARELFF
TRBV23-1	TRBJ2-1	once	TRBD2	TGCGCCAGCAGTCAAGGACTAGCGGGCTCTCCCTCCTACAATGAGCAGTTCTTC	CASSQGLAGSPSYNEQFF
TRBV24-1	TRBJ2-2	many	.	TGTGCCACCAGTGAACCAGGGAGGAACGGGGAGCTGTTTTTT	CATSEPGRNGELFF
TRBV12-3/TRBV12-4	TRBJ2-2	many	TRBD2	TGTGCCAGCAGCCGGACTAGGCCCGGGGAGCTGTTTTTT	CASSRTRPGELFF
TRBV7-2	TRBJ2-1	few	TRBD2	TGTGCCAGCAGCTTAGCGATTGGCGGGAGGGTGACTGAGCAGTTCTTC	CASSLAIGGRVTEQFF
TRBV7-2	TRBJ2-5	.	TRBD2	TGTGCCAGCAGCTCGGGACTACGCCGAACCCAGTACTTC	CASSSGLRRTQYF
TRBV4-1	TRBJ2-6	few	.	TGCGCCAGCAGCCAACAGGGCTCTGGGGCCAACGTCCTGACTTTC	CASSQQGSGANVLTF
TRBV15	TRBJ2-7	.	.	TGTGCCACCAGCAGAGCCCGAGGGTCCTACGAGCAGTACTTC	CATSRARGSYEQYF
TRBV20-1	TRBJ2-3	few	TRBD1	TGCAGTGCTTTGGACAGGGATACGCAGTATTTT	CSALDRDTQYF
TRBV5-4	TRBJ1-1	many	.	TGTGCCAGCAGCCCCCAGATTAACTCGAACACTGAAGCTTTCTTT	CASSPQINSNTEAFF
TRBV11-3	TRBJ1-2	.	TRBD1	TGTGCCAGCAGCTTTACAGGGGGCGACTATGGCTACACCTTC	CASSFTGGDYGYTF
TRBV11-2	TRBJ2-3	few	TRBD2	TGTGCCAGCAGCTTAGGGGTGTCTAGCGGGGCTAGCACAGATACGCAGTATTTT	CASSLGVSSGASTDTQYF
TRBV7-9	TRBJ2-7	many	.	TGTGCCAGCAGCCAAATAGCCCTCGGGTTGAACGAGCAGTACTTC	CASSQIALGLNEQYF
TRBV4-1	TRBJ1-2	few	TRBD1	TGCGCCAGCAGCCCGACAGGGGAGTCCTATGGCTACACCTTC	CASSPTGESYGYTF
TRBV5-1	TRBJ2-7	.	.	TGCGCCAGCAGCTTGACCGAACTTAACTACGAGCGGTACTTC	CASSLTELNYERYF
TRBV29-1	TRBJ2-1	many	TRBD1	TGCAGCGCCACGACAGGGAGCTCCTACAATGAGCAGTTCTTC	CSATTGSSYNEQFF
TRBV20-1	TRBJ1-5	few	TRBD1	TGCAGTGCTACCAAAGGGCAGGGGGCAAGGGTTAGACAGCCCCAGCATTTT	CSATKGQGARVRQPQHF
TRBV29-1	TRBJ2-3	.	TRBD2	TGCAGCGTCCTGGGACTAGCGGGAGGGAGCACAGATACGCAGTATTTT	CSVLGLAGGSTDTQYF